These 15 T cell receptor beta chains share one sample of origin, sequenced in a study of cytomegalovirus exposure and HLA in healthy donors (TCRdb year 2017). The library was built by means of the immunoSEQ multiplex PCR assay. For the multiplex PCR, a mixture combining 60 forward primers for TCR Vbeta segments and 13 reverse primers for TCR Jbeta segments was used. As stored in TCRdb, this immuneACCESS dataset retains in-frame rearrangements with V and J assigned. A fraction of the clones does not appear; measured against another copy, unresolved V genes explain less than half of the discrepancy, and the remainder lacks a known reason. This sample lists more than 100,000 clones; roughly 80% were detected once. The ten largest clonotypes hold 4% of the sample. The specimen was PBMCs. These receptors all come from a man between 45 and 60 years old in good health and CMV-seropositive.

The CDR3 DNA reads TGTGCCTGGAGTGTGCCAACCGGGACAGGGGGCTTTTCGGGGAAAGCTTTCTTT. The encoded protein is CAWSVPTGTGGFSGKAFF. V gene TRBV30 combines with J gene TRBJ1-1; TRBD1 agrees at 12 bases. V was pared by 0 bases and J by 9 bases, with 17 bases of the junction left unmatched. This CDR3 comprises 18 residues. CDR1 is GTSNPN and CDR2 is SVGIG in the germline V gene (reference sequence).

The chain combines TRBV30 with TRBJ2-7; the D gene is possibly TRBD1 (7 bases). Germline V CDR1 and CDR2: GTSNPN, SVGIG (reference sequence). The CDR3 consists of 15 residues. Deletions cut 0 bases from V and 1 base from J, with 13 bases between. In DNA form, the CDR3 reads TGTGCCTGGAGTGTACCGGGGGACAGATCCTACGAGCAGTACTTC. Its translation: CAWSVPGDRSYEQYF.

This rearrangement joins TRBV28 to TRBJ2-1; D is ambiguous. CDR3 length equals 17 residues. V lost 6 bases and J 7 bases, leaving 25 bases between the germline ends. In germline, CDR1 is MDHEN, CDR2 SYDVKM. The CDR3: CASRKTPIRSNRNEQFF. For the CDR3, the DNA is TGTGCCAGCAGGAAAACCCCTATTCGGTCTAATCGAAATGAGCAGTTCTTC.

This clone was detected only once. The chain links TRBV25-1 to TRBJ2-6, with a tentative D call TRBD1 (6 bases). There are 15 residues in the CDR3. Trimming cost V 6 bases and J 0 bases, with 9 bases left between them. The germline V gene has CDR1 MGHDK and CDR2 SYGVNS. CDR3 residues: CASSRDTSGANVLTF. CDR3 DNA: TGTGCCAGCAGCCGGGACACCTCTGGGGCCAACGTCCTGACTTTC.

The CDR3 nucleotides read TGTGCCAGCAGTTCCTCTCCGGGACAGTACCATGAGCAGTTCTTC. It encodes CASSSSPGQYHEQFF. J is TRBJ2-1 and V is TRBV27; 7 nucleotides match TRBD1. Per the germline V gene, CDR1 is MNHEY and CDR2 is SMNVEV (reference sequence). Unmatched junction bases numbered 11, after V lost 4 bases and J lost 8 bases. The CDR3 is 15 amino acids.

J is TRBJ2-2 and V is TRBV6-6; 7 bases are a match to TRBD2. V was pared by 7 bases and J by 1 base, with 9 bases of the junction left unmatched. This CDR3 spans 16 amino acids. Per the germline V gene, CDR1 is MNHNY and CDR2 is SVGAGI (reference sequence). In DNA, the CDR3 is TGTGCCAGCACTAAACGGTCGGGGGGGAACACCGGGGAGCTGTTTTTT. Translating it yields CASTKRSGGNTGELFF.

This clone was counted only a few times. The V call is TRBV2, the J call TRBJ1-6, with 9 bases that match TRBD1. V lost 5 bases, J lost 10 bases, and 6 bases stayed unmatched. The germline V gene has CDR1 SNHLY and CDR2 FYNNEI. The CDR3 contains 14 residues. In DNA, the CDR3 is TGTGCCAGCAGTCGGACAGGGGTAGGGTCACCCCTCCACTTT. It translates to CASSRTGVGSPLHF.

CDR3 residues: CASSLGQNEQYF. The CDR3 region has the DNA TGTGCCAGCAGCTTAGGACAAAACGAGCAGTACTTC. The chain has TRBV7-9 and TRBJ2-7, with no clear D. Trimming shortened V by 1 base and J by 5 bases, and 6 bases separated the two germline ends. Germline V gene sequence: CDR1 SEHNR, CDR2 FQNEAQ (reference sequence). The CDR3 is 12 residues long.

The CDR3 nucleotides are TGTGCCATCAGTCCCGGGACAAGGTATGGCTACACCTTC. Its protein is CAISPGTRYGYTF. The V and J genes are TRBV10-3 and TRBJ1-2; tentative D call: TRBD1 (6 bases). V gave up 5 bases and J gave up 5 bases, with 12 bases separating them. In germline, CDR1 is ENHRY, CDR2 SYGVKD. This CDR3 is 13 amino acids long.

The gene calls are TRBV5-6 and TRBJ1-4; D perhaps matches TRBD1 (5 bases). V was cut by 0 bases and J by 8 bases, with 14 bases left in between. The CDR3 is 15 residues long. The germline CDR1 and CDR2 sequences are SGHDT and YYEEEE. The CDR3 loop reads CASSLAERGGEKLFF. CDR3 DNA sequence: TGTGCCAGCAGCTTGGCCGAGCGGGGGGGGGAAAAACTGTTTTTT.

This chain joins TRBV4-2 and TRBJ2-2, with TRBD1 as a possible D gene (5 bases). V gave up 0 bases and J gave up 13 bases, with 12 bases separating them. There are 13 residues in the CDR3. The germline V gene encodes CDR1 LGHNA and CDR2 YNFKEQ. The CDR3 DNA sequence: TGTGCCAGCAGCCAAGAATGGACAACCCGGCTGTTTTTT. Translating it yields CASSQEWTTRLFF.

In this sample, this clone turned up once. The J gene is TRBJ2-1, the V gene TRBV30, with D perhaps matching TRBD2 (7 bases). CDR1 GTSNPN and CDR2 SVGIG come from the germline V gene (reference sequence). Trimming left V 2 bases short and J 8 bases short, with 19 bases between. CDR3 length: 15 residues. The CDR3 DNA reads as TGTGCCTGGAGTCGGGGGGAGGGGGGACTCGATGAGCAGTTCTTC. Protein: CAWSRGEGGLDEQFF.

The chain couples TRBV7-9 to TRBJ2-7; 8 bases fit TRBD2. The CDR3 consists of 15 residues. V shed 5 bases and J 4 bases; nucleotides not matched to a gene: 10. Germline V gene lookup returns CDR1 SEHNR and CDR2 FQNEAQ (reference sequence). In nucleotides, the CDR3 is TGTGCCAGCAGCACCGCCAGTAGCGGGACATACGAGCAGTACTTC. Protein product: CASSTASSGTYEQYF.

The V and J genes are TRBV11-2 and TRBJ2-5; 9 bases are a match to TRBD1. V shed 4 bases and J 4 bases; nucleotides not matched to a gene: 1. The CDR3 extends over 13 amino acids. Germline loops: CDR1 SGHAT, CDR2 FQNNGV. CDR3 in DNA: TGTGCCAGCAGCTCGACAGGGGGAGAGACCCAGTACTTC. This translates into CASSSTGGETQYF.

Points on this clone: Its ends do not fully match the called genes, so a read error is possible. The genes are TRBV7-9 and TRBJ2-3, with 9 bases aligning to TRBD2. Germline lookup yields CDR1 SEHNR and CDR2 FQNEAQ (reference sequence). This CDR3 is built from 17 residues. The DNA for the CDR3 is TGTTCCAGCAGCTCCCCTAGAGCGGGAGGCAGGACAGATACGCAGTATTTT. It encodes CSSSSPRAGGRTDTQYF.